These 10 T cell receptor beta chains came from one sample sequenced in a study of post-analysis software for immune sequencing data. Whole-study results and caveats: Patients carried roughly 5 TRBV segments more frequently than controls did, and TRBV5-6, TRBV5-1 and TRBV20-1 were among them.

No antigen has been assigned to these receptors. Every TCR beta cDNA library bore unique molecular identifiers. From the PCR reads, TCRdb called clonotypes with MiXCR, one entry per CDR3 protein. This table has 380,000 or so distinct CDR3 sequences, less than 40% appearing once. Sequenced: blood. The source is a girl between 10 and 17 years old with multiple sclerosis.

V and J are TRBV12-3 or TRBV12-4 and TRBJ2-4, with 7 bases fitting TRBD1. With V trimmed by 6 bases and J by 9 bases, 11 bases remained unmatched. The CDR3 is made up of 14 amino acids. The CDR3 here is CASRKRQGLSIQYF. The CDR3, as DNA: TGTGCCAGCAGGAAACGACAGGGTCTAAGCATTCAGTACTTC.

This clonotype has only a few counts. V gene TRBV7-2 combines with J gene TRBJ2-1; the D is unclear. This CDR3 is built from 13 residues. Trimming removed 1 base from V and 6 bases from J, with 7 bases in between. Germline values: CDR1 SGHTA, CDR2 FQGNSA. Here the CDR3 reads CASSLGAANEQFF. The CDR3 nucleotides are TGTGCCAGCAGCTTAGGGGCGGCCAATGAGCAGTTCTTC.

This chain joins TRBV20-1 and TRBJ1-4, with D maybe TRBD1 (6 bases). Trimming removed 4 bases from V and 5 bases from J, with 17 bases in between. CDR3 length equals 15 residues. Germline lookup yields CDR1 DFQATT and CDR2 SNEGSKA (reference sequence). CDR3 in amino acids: CSATHPTGANEKLFF. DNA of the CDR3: TGCAGTGCTACCCACCCGACAGGCGCCAATGAAAAACTGTTTTTT.

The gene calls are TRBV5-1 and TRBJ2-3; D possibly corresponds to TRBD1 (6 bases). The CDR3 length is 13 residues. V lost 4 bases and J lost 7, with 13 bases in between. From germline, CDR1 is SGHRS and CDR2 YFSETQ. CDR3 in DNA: TGCGCCAGCAGCCAGGGGAAGGGGAATACGCAGTATTTT. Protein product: CASSQGKGNTQYF.

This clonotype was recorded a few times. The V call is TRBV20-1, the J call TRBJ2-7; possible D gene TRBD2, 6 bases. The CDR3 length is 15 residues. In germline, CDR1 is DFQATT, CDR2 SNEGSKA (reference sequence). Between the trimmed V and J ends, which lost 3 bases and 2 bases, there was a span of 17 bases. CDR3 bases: TGCAGTGCTAGGGGACTCGGGGAGCCTACCTACGAGCAGTACTTC. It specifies CSARGLGEPTYEQYF.

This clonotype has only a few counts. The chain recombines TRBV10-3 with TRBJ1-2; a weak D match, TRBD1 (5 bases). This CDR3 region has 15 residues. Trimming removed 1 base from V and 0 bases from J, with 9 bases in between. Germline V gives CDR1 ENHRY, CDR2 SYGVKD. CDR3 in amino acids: CAISELTVPNYGYTF. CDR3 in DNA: TGTGCCATCAGTGAGTTGACAGTTCCTAACTATGGCTACACCTTC.

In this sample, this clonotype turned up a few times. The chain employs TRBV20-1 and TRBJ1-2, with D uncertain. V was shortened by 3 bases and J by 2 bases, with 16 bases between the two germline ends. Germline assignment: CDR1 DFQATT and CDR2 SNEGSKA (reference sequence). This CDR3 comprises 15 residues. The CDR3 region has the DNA TGCAGTGCTAGCCGGTACATTTGGCAGAACTATGGCTACACCTTC. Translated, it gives CSASRYIWQNYGYTF.

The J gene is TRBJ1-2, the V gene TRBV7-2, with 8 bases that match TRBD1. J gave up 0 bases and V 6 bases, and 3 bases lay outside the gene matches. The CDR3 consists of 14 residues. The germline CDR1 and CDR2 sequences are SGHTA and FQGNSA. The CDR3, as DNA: TGTGCCAGCAGGGCGGGACAGGCTAACTATGGCTACACCTTC. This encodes CASRAGQANYGYTF.

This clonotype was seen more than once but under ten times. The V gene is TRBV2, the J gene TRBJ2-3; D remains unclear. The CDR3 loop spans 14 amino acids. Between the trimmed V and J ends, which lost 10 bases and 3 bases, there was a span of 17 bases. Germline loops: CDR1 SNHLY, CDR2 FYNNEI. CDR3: CANARALGTDTQYF. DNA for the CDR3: TGTGCCAACGCACGGGCGCTGGGGACAGATACGCAGTATTTT.

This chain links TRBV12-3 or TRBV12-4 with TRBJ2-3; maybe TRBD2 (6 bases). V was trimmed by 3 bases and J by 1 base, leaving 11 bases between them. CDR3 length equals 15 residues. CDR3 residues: CASSLEGPGTDTQYF. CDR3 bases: TGTGCCAGCAGTTTGGAGGGGCCGGGCACAGATACGCAGTATTTT.